These 21 T cell receptor beta chains originate from one sample sequenced in a study of T cells in Graves' hyperthyroidism and ophthalmopathy. Amplified TCR beta CDR3 regions came from RNA transcripts. In the first-round RT-PCR of the TCR CDR3, the HTBI primer set was used. TCRdb reanalysed the multiplex PCR reads using MiXCR and keeps one entry per CDR3 protein. The profile shows more than 500,000 distinct CDR3 sequences, around 46% of them singletons. Sequencing used peripheral blood or thyroid tissue (not recorded which). These receptors all stem from an adult woman with Graves' disease, either hyperthyroidism or ophthalmopathy (not recorded which).

This clonotype was observed at least ten times. The chain combines TRBV2 with TRBJ2-7; 12 bases fit TRBD2. V shed 6 bases and J 3 bases; nucleotides not matched to a gene: 6. The CDR3 is made up of 15 amino acids. The germline V gene has CDR1 SNHLY and CDR2 FYNNEI. The CDR3 here is CASREGLAGRYEQYF. CDR3 in DNA: TGTGCCAGCAGGGAGGGACTAGCGGGTCGCTACGAGCAGTACTTC.

This rearrangement joins TRBV25-1 to TRBJ1-6; 8 nucleotides align to TRBD1. The CDR3 totals 16 residues. The germline gives CDR1 MGHDK, CDR2 SYGVNS. Trimming at V came to 4 bases and at J to 10 bases, leaving 12 bases not matched to a gene. The CDR3 nucleotides read TGTGCCAGCAGTGCTAGAGCACAGGGGGAGCACTCACCCCTCCACTTT. Translating gives CASSARAQGEHSPLHF.

This clonotype was observed a single time. This chain joins TRBV28 and TRBJ1-1; 7 bases are a match to TRBD1. The germline gives CDR1 MDHEN, CDR2 SYDVKM. J gave up 3 bases and V 8 bases, and 3 bases lay outside the gene matches. This CDR3 is 12 amino acids long. The CDR3 loop is CASAGGHTEAFF. CDR3 nucleotides: TGTGCCAGCGCAGGGGGTCACACTGAAGCTTTCTTT.

Many counts were recorded for this clonotype. This chain joins TRBV6-5 and TRBJ1-3; TRBD1 is a possible D gene (6 bases). Looked up from germline, CDR1 is MNHEY and CDR2 is SVGAGI. The CDR3 consists of 17 residues. V gave up 6 bases and J gave up 0 bases, with 18 bases separating them. The CDR3: CASSGRGGPSSGNTIYF. CDR3 nucleotides: TGTGCCAGCAGCGGGAGGGGGGGACCAAGCTCTGGAAACACCATATATTTT.

The table lists this clonotype with many counts. The CDR3 nucleotides read TGCAGTGCTAGAGTAACCCGTGGAAAGGGCGTTGAAAAACTGTTTTTT. Its translation is CSARVTRGKGVEKLFF. The chain is built from TRBV20-1 and TRBJ1-4; unclear D gene. Trimming removed 1 base from V and 7 bases from J, with 19 bases in between. CDR1 is DFQATT and CDR2 is SNEGSKA in the germline V gene (reference sequence). The CDR3 sequence is 16 residues long.

V is TRBV28 and J is TRBJ2-7; D is unclear. The CDR3 spans 11 residues. Trimming took 7 bases from V and 6 from J, leaving 10 bases between them. Germline-derived CDR1 and CDR2 are MDHEN and SYDVKM. DNA of the CDR3: TGTGCCAGCATGTGGGATTTCGAGCAGTACTTC. This codes for CASMWDFEQYF.

The genes are TRBV7-2 and TRBJ1-2; D possibly corresponds to TRBD1 (5 bases). Trimming took off 4 bases at V and 5 bases at J, with 14 bases between the two ends. The length of the CDR3 is 14 residues. Germline loops: CDR1 SGHTA, CDR2 FQGNSA. The CDR3 region has the DNA TGTGCCAGCAGCTCGGGACCTTCGAGTTATGGCTACACCTTC. Encoded protein: CASSSGPSSYGYTF.

This clonotype has a handful of counts. The gene calls are TRBV29-1 and TRBJ2-7; 11 positions match TRBD1. This CDR3 comprises 13 residues. J gave up 5 bases and V 4 bases, and 4 bases lay outside the gene matches. CDR1 and CDR2 (germline): SQVTM, ANQGSEA. CDR3: CSVGTGGRNEQYF. In nucleotides, the CDR3 is TGCAGCGTTGGGACAGGGGGCAGAAACGAGCAGTACTTC.

This chain connects TRBV2 to TRBJ1-4, with TRBD1 matching over 10 bases. Germline V gene lookup returns CDR1 SNHLY and CDR2 FYNNEI. J was trimmed by 6 bases and V by 8 bases; bases with no gene match: 6. This CDR3 is built from 14 residues. CDR3 sequence: CASERDRGHEKLFF. CDR3 in DNA: TGTGCCAGCGAAAGGGACAGGGGCCATGAAAAACTGTTTTTT.

The V and J genes are TRBV7-9 and TRBJ1-5; no definite D call. The ends were cut back, 5 bases at V and 7 bases at J, with 15 bases in the middle. The CDR3 spans 14 residues. Germline lookup yields CDR1 SEHNR and CDR2 FQNEAQ (reference sequence). The CDR3 is CASSNPIRGQPQHF. CDR3 sequence (DNA): TGTGCCAGCAGCAACCCTATCCGCGGACAGCCCCAGCATTTT.

This clonotype occurred a few times. The chain combines TRBV7-9 with TRBJ1-1, with D perhaps TRBD1 (6 bases). The V and J ends lost 8 bases and 1 base respectively, with 8 bases between them. CDR1 is SEHNR, CDR2 FQNEAQ, per germline (reference sequence). The length of the CDR3 is 12 residues. The CDR3 DNA is TGTGCCAGCGACAGGTCGAACACTGAAGCTTTCTTT. Translated: CASDRSNTEAFF.

This chain connects TRBV29-1 to TRBJ2-7, with 10 bases identical to TRBD2. V dropped 2 bases and J dropped 8; count of bases not matched to a gene: 6. Germline values: CDR1 SQVTM, CDR2 ANQGSEA. The CDR3 is 13 amino acids. Here the CDR3 reads CSVETSGNMQQYF. The CDR3 DNA sequence: TGCAGCGTTGAAACTAGCGGGAATATGCAGCAGTACTTC.

The rearrangement joins TRBV6-1 to TRBJ2-3; tentatively, D is TRBD1 (7 bases). The CDR3 totals 13 residues. Germline CDR1 and CDR2: MNHNS and SASEGT. V lost 7 bases to trimming and J lost 4 bases, with 12 bases between them. The CDR3 nucleotides read TGTGCCAGCAATCCAGGGGGGCCAGATACGCAGTATTTT. Its translation: CASNPGGPDTQYF.

The rearrangement joins TRBV30 to TRBJ1-4; perhaps TRBD1 as D (5 bases). This CDR3 has 15 residues. V was cut by 4 bases and J by 8 bases, with 20 bases left in between. The germline V gene encodes CDR1 GTSNPN and CDR2 SVGIG (reference sequence). The CDR3 sequence is CAWNMGPTGREKLFF. The CDR3 nucleotides are TGTGCCTGGAATATGGGACCAACCGGAAGGGAAAAACTGTTTTTT. Drawing the rest from reference TRBV30 and TRBJ1-4, the complete variable domain is SQTIHQWPATLVQPVGSPLSLECTVEGTSNPNLYWYRQAAGRGLQLLFYSVGIGQISSEVPQNLSASRPQDRQFILSSKKLLLSDSGFYLCAWNMGPTGREKLFFGSGTQLSVL.

There are many counts of this clonotype. The chain carries TRBV7-8 and TRBJ1-2, with D unresolved. This CDR3 has 13 residues. CDR1 and CDR2 from the germline V gene are SGHVS and FQNEAQ. V lost 5 bases and J lost 5, with 12 bases in between. The CDR3, as DNA: TGTGCCAGCAGCCTACACACTGGTTATGGCTACACCTTC. Protein product: CASSLHTGYGYTF.

The rearrangement uses TRBV20-1 and TRBJ1-1; weak D call: TRBD1 (6 bases). Germline-derived CDR1 and CDR2 are DFQATT and SNEGSKA (reference sequence). The CDR3 loop spans 13 amino acids. V was cut by 4 bases and J by 6 bases, with 15 bases left in between. In nucleotides, the CDR3 is TGCAGTGCTACCCCGGACAGCCGTTCTGAAGCTTTCTTT. Protein sequence: CSATPDSRSEAFF.

The table lists this clonotype with a few counts. J is TRBJ2-7 and V is TRBV9; 9 nucleotides align to TRBD1. Germline V gene data show CDR1 as SGDLS and CDR2 as YYNGEE. This CDR3 has 14 residues. After removal of 5 bases from V and 4 bases from J, the junction contained 7 bases not matched to a gene. The CDR3, as DNA: TGTGCCAGCAGTTACAGGGGGCGAAGGTACGAGCAGTACTTC. Translated, it gives CASSYRGRRYEQYF.

This clonotype has only a few counts. CDR3 amino acids: CASSLASAQNNYGYTF. The CDR3 DNA reads as TGCGCCAGCAGCTTGGCGTCAGCGCAAAATAACTATGGCTACACCTTC. The V call is TRBV5-1, the J call TRBJ1-2; D ambiguous. The CDR3 covers 16 residues. The V and J ends lost 0 bases and 1 base respectively, with 13 bases between them. CDR1 and CDR2 from the germline V gene are SGHRS and YFSETQ.

The J gene is TRBJ2-6, the V gene TRBV7-2; 10 bases match TRBD1. Losses at the gene ends were 4 bases for V and 0 bases for J; bases not matched to a gene: 3. This CDR3 is 17 amino acids long. Germline V gene data show CDR1 as SGHTA and CDR2 as FQGNSA. CDR3 sequence reads: CASSSRTGGSGANVLTF. CDR3 DNA sequence: TGTGCCAGCAGCTCACGGACAGGGGGCTCTGGGGCCAACGTCCTGACTTTC. Together with reference TRBV7-2 and TRBJ2-6, the CDR3 gives the full variable domain: GAGVSQSPSNKVTEKGKDVELRCDPISGHTALYWYRQSLGQGLEFLIYFQGNSAPDKSGLPSDRFSAERTGGSVSTLTIQRTQQEDSAVYLCASSSRTGGSGANVLTFGAGSRLTVL.

Many counts were recorded for this clonotype. The J gene is TRBJ1-6, the V gene TRBV5-5; TRBD1 agrees at 9 bases. With V trimmed by 0 bases and J by 7 bases, 5 bases remained unmatched. The germline V gene encodes CDR1 SGHKS and CDR2 YYEKEE (reference sequence). The CDR3 sequence is 16 residues long. This chain's CDR3 is CASSLVWDRENSPLHF. The CDR3 coding sequence is TGTGCCAGCAGCTTGGTCTGGGACAGGGAAAATTCACCCCTCCACTTT.

The sample holds many counts of this clonotype. V is TRBV12-3 or TRBV12-4 and J is TRBJ2-2; no firm D call. The CDR3 extends over 13 amino acids. V was pared by 7 bases and J by 7 bases, with 13 bases between. The CDR3 DNA follows: TGTGCCAGCAACCACCCTAAAGGCGGGGAGCTGTTTTTT. It specifies CASNHPKGGELFF.